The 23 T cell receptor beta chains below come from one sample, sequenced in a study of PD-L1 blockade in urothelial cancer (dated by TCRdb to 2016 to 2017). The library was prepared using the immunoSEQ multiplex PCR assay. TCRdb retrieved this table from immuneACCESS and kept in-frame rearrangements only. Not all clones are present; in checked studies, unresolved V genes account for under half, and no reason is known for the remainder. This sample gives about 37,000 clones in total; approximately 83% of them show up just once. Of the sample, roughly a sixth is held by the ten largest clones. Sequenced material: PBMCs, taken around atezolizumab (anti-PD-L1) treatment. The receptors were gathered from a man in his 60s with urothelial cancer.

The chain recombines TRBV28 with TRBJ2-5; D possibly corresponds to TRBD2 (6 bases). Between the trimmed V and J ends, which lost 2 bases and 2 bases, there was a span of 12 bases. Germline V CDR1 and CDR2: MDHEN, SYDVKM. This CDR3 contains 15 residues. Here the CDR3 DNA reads TGTGCCAGCAGTTTACAAAGGAGGGGACAAGAGACCCAGTACTTC. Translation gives CASSLQRRGQETQYF.

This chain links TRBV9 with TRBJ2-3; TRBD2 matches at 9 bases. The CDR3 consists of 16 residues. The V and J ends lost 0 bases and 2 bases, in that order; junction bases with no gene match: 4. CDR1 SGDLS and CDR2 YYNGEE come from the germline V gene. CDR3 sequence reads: CASSVATSGSTDTQYF. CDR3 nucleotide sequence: TGTGCCAGCAGCGTAGCAACTAGCGGGTCCACAGATACGCAGTATTTT.

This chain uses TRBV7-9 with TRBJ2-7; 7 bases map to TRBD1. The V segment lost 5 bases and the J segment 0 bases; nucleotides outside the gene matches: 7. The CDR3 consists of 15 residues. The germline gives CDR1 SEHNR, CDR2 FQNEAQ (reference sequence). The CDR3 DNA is TGTGCCAGCAGCCTGTCCCGGGACAGCTCCTACGAGCAGTACTTC. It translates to CASSLSRDSSYEQYF.

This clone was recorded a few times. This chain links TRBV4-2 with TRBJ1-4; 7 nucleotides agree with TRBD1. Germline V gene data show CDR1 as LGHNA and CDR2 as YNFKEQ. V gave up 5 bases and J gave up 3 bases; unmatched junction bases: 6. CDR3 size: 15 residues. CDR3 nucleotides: TGTGCCAGCAGCGGACGGGACAGCCCTAATGAAAAACTGTTTTTT. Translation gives CASSGRDSPNEKLFF.

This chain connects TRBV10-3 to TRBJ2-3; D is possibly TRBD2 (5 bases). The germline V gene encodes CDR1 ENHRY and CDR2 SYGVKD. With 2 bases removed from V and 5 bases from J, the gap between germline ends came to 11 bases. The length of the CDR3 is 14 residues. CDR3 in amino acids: CAISEVAGGDTQYF. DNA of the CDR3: TGTGCCATCAGTGAGGTGGCAGGAGGAGATACGCAGTATTTT.

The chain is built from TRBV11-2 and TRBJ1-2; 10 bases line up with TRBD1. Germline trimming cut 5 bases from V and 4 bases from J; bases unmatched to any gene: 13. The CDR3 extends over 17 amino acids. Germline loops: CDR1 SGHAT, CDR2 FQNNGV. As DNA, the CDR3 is TGTGCCAGCAGCGAAAACCTATGGACAGGGGGGGTCTATGGCTACACCTTC. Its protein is CASSENLWTGGVYGYTF.

CDR3 sequence reads: CASSFHPGDGYTF. As DNA, the CDR3 is TGTGCCAGCAGCTTCCACCCAGGGGATGGCTACACCTTC. The genes are TRBV5-6 and TRBJ1-2, with a possible D match to TRBD1 (6 bases). V lost 2 bases and J lost 6, with 11 bases in between. The germline gives CDR1 SGHDT, CDR2 YYEEEE. This CDR3 is 13 amino acids long.

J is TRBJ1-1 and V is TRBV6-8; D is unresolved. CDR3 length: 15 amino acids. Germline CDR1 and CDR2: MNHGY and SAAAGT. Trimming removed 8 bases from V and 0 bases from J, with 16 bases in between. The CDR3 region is CASVPRPRMNTEAFF. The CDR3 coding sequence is TGTGCCAGCGTCCCTAGACCAAGGATGAACACTGAAGCTTTCTTT.

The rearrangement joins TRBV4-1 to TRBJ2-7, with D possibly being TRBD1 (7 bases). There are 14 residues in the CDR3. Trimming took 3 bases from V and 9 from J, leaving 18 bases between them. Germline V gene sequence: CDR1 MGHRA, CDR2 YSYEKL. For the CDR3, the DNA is TGCGCCAGCAGCCATGAGGGGGGACAGTCGTGGCAGTACTTC. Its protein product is CASSHEGGQSWQYF.

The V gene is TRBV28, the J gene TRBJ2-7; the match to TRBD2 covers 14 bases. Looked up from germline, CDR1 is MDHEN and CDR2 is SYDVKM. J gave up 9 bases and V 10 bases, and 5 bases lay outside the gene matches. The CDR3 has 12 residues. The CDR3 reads CAITGTSGGQYF. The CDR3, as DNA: TGTGCCATCACCGGGACTAGCGGGGGGCAGTACTTC.

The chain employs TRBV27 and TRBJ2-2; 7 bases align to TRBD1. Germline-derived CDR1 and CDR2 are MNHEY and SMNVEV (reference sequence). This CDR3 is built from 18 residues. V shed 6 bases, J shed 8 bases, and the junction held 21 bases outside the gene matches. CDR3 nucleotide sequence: TGTGCCAGCAGGCCGGCCATGAACCGCCTTACAGGGGATGGGGAGCTGTTTTTT. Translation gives CASRPAMNRLTGDGELFF.

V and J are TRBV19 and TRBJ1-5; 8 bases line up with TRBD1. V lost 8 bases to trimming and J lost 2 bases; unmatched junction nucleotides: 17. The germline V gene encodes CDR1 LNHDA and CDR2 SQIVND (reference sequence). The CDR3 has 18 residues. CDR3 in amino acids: CASHHLNYTDRGNQPQHF. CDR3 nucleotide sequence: TGTGCCAGTCACCACCTAAACTATACGGACAGGGGCAATCAGCCCCAGCATTTT.

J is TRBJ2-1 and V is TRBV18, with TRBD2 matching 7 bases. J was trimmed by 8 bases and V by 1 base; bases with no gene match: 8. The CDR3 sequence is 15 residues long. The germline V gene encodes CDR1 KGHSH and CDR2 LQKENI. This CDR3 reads CASSPLAGDLDEQFF. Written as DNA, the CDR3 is TGTGCCAGCTCACCACTTGCGGGGGATCTGGATGAGCAGTTCTTC.

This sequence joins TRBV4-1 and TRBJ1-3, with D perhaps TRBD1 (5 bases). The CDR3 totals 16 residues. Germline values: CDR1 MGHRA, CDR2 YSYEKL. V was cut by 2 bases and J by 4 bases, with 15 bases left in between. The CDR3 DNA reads TGCGCCAGCAGCCAACCGGGACTCCACGACGGAAACACCATATATTTT. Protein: CASSQPGLHDGNTIYF.

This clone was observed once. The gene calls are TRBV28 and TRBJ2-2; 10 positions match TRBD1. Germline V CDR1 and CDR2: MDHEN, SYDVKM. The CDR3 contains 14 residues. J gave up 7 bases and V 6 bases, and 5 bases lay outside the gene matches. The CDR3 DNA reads TGTGCCAGCAGGGGGACAGGGGCGATCGGGGAGCTGTTTTTT. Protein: CASRGTGAIGELFF.

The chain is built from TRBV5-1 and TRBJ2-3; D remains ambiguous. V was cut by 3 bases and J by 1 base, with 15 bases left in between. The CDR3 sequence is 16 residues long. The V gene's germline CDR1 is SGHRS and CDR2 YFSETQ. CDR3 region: CASSWRMNSRTDTQYF. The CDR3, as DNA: TGCGCCAGCAGCTGGCGGATGAACTCCCGCACAGATACGCAGTATTTT.

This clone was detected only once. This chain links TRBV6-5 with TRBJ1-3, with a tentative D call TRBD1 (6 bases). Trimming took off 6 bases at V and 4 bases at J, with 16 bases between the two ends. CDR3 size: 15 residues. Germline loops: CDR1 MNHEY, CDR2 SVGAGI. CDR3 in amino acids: CASSLQGPGGNTIYF. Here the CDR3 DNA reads TGTGCCAGCAGCCTACAGGGCCCTGGAGGAAACACCATATATTTT.

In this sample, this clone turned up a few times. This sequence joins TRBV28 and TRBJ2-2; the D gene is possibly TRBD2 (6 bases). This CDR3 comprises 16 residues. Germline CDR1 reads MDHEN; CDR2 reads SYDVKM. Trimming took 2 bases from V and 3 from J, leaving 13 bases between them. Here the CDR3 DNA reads TGTGCCAGCAGTTTAGGGCGGGACGTGGACACCGGGGAGCTGTTTTTT. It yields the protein CASSLGRDVDTGELFF.

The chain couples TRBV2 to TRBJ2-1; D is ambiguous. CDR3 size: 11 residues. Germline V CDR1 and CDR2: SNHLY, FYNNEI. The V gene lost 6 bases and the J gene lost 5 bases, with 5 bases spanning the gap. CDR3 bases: TGTGCCAGCAGCCTCCACAATGAGCAGTTCTTC. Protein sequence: CASSLHNEQFF.

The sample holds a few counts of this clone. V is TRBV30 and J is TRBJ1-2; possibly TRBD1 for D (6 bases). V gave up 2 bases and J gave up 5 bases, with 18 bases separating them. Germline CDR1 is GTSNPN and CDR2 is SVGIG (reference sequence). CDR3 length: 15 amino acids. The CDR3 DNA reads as TGTGCCTGGAGTATAACAGGGACGGGTAGTTATGGCTACACCTTC. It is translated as CAWSITGTGSYGYTF.

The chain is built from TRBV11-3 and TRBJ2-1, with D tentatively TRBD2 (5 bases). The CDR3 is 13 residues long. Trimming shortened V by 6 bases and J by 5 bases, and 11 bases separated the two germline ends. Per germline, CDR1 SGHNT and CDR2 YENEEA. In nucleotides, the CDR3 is TGTGCCAGCAGTAGAGGGCGGAACAATGAGCAGTTCTTC. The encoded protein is CASSRGRNNEQFF.

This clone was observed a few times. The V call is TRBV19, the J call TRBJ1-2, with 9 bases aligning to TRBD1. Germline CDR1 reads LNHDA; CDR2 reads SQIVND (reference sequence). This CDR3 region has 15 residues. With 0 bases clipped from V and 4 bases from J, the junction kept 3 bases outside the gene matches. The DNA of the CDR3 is TGTGCCAGTAGTATAGACATGGACAGGGGCTATGGCTACACCTTC. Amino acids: CASSIDMDRGYGYTF. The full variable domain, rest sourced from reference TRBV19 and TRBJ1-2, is DGGITQSPKYLFRKEGQNVTLSCEQNLNHDAMYWYRQDPGQGLRLIYYSQIVNDFQKGDIAEGYSVSREKKESFPLTVTSAQKNPTAFYLCASSIDMDRGYGYTFGSGTRLTVV.

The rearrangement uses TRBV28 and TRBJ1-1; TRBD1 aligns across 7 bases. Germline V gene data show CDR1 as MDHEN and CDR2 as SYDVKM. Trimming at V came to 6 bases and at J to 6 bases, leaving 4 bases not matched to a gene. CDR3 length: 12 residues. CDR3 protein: CASRYGQAEAFF. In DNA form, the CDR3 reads TGTGCCAGCAGATATGGACAGGCTGAAGCTTTCTTT.